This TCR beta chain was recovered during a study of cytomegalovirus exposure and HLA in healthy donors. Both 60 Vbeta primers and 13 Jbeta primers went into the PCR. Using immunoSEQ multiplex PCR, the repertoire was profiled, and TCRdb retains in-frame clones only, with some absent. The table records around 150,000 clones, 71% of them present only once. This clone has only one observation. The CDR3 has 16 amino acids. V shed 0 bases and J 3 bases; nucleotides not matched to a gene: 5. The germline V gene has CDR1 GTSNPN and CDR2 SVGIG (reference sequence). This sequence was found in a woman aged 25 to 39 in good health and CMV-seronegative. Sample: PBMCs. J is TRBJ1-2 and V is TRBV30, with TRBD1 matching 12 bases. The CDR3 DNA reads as TGTGCCTGGAGTGTTGGGACAGGGGGCGCTTACTATGGCTACACCTTC. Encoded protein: CAWSVGTGGAYYGYTF.